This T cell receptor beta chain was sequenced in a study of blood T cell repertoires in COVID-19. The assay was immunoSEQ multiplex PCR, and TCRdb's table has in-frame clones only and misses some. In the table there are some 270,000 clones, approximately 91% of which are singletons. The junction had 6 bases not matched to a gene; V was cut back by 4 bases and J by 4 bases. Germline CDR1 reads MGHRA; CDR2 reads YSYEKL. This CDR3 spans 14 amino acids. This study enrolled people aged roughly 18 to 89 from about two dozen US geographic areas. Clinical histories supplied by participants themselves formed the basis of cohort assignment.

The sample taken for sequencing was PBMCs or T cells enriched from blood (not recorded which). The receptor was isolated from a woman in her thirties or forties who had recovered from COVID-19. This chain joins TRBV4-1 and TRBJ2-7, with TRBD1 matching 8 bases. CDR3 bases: TGCGCCAGCAGCCCCCTTTACAGGGGGTACGAGCAGTACTTC. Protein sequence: CASSPLYRGYEQYF.